The count of the clone carrying this T cell receptor (beta chain) is one. The data were obtained in a study of T cell changes during pregnancy in multiple sclerosis. V lost 2 bases, J lost 0 bases, and 2 bases stayed unmatched. Germline V gene data show CDR1 as SGHTA and CDR2 as FQGTGA. The CDR3 contains 16 residues. Data came from immunoSEQ multiplex PCR; TCRdb stores just in-frame clones and leaves some out. The sample yields 70,000 to 100,000 clones, 80% to 95% seen once. The origin of this receptor is a female donor with multiple sclerosis, enrolled in a pregnancy study. This sample comprised peripheral blood, obtained in the first trimester of pregnancy. This chain links TRBV7-3 with TRBJ2-2; 8 bases agree with TRBD2. CDR3 protein: CASSLRGGSNTGELFF. CDR3 nucleotides: TGTGCCAGCAGCTTACGGGGGGGCTCGAACACCGGGGAGCTGTTTTTT.